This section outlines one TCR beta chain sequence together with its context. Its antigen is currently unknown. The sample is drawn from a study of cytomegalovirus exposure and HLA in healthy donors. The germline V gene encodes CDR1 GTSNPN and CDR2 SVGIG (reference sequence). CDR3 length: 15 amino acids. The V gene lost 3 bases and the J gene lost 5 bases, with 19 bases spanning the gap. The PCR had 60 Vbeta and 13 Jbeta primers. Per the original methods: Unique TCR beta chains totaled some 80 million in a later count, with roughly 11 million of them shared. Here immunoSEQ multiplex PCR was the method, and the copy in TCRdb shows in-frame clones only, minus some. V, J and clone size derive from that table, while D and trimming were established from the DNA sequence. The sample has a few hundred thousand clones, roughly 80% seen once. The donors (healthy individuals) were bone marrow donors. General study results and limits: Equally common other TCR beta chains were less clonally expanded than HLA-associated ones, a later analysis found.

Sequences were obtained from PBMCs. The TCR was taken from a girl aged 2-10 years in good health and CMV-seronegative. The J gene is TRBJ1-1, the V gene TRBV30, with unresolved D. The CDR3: CAWRAILLGSTEAFF. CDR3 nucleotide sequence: TGTGCCTGGAGAGCCATCTTGTTGGGGAGTACTGAAGCTTTCTTT. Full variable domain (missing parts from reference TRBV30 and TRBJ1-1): SQTIHQWPATLVQPVGSPLSLECTVEGTSNPNLYWYRQAAGRGLQLLFYSVGIGQISSEVPQNLSASRPQDRQFILSSKKLLLSDSGFYLCAWRAILLGSTEAFFGQGTRLTVV.